This T cell receptor beta chain was captured by sequencing in a study of CD8 T cells in Susac syndrome. General study results and limits: The study acknowledged a relatively small number of individuals in its TCR sequencing and HLA analysis.

The CDR3 contains 14 residues. Germline assignment: CDR1 MNHEY and CDR2 SVGAGI. V lost 5 bases and J 0 bases, leaving 10 bases between the germline ends. Random-hexamer reverse transcription was applied to roughly 0.5 to 1 ug RNA. immunoSEQ multiplex PCR amplified TCR beta CDR3 across 54 Vbeta, 13 Jbeta. From the immunoSEQ multiplex PCR reads, TCRdb called clonotypes with MiXCR, one entry per CDR3 protein. The table includes about 120,000 distinct CDR3 sequences, 85% to 95% detected once. On this clonotype itself: Its antigen is still unknown.

The sequence was collected from a human donor in good health. The chain carries TRBV6-5 and TRBJ1-1; no firm D call. The sequenced sample consisted of CD4+ T cells from PBMCs. The CDR3 DNA reads TGTGCCAGCAGTAAAGGACGGCTGAACACTGAAGCTTTCTTT. Translated, it gives CASSKGRLNTEAFF.